This TCR beta chain was documented in a study of immune characterization of retroperitoneal liposarcoma (dated by TCRdb to the late 2010s). Notes on this clonotype: Its antigen specificity is not known. No per-base quality is available; no much larger clone lies one base away.

The method behind the library was PCR. The listed sequencing device is NextSeq 500. TCRdb itself trimmed the public reads at Q25 with fastp, ran MiXCR and retained productive beta chains. When rows share a CDR3 protein, they turn into one entry using the most common DNA and genes. This sample lists about 2,500 distinct CDR3 sequences; roughly 52% were detected once. The ten top clones hold 50% to 70% of the sample. The CDR3 has 15 amino acids, counting the end cysteine and phenylalanine. Only the CDR3 portion is preserved as DNA: 45 bases, with reading frame beginning at the first base. For CDR1 and CDR2, the germline V gene lists MNHEY and SVGAGI.

The specimen was tumor tissue. The sequence is built from TRBV6-5 and TRBJ2-1, with a tentative D gene TRBD1 over 5 matching bases. The DNA end favors TRBJ2-7, so the J call may be wrong. This TCR was sampled from a female donor with retroperitoneal liposarcoma. The CDR3 protein sequence reads: CASSSDQGFHNEQYF. The DNA sequence is given as TGTGCCAGCAGTTCGGACCAGGGTTTCCACAATGAGCAGTACTTC.